The sequence of this T cell receptor beta chain was determined in a study of shared clonotypes between healthy human individuals. Overall study findings and caveats: For naive CD4 cells, approximately 4.7% of clonotypes were shared across a few donors. The study generally estimated greater richness for naive than memory subsets. Researchers sampled only blood; tissue repertoires likely differ.

This clone was detected a few times. Its antigen is still unknown. Nashville, Tennessee was home to all donors, who were Caucasian adults. Sequencing was performed with immunoSEQ multiplex PCR; in TCRdb, only in-frame clones are kept and a portion is missing. The sample includes fewer than 400,000 clones, approximately 79% of them seen just once. Germline values: CDR1 SGHVS, CDR2 FNYEAQ. The CDR3 has 15 residues. Trimming removed 0 bases from V and 6 bases from J; junction bases left unmatched: 7. The genes are TRBV7-6 and TRBJ2-7; 8 positions agree with TRBD1. What was sequenced was memory CD4+ T cells sorted from blood. Stated subset: CD45RA-negative fraction. This clonotype originated in a man aged 30-40 years in good health. The CDR3 here is CASSLAQGASFEQYF. CDR3 coding DNA: TGTGCCAGCAGCTTAGCGCAGGGGGCCTCTTTCGAGCAGTACTTC.